The 21 T cell receptor beta chains below were found in one sample sequenced in a study of T cells in localized non-small cell lung cancer. The method was immunoSEQ multiplex PCR; TCRdb's version includes in-frame clones alone and lacks a portion of them. The sample includes 38,000 or so clones, 80% to 85% seen only once; the top ten take approximately 7%. The source material was peripheral blood mononuclear cells, sampled before any cancer treatment. All receptors come from a male donor aged 60 or over with stage II lung adenocarcinoma.

The V and J genes are TRBV6-5 and TRBJ1-1; D unclear. With 2 bases removed from V and 0 bases from J, the gap between germline ends came to 13 bases. The CDR3 is 16 amino acids. Germline V CDR1 and CDR2: MNHEY, SVGAGI. In DNA, the CDR3 is TGTGCCAGCAGTTACGGCCGGGAGGAATTGAACACTGAAGCTTTCTTT. Its protein product is CASSYGREELNTEAFF.

The chain recombines TRBV7-9 with TRBJ2-2, with unresolved D. V lost 3 bases and J 1 base, leaving 3 bases between the germline ends. From germline, CDR1 is SEHNR and CDR2 FQNEAQ (reference sequence). The CDR3 loop spans 13 amino acids. The CDR3 region has the DNA TGTGCCAGCAGCTTTATGAACACCGGGGAGCTGTTTTTT. It specifies CASSFMNTGELFF. Drawing the rest from reference TRBV7-9 and TRBJ2-2, the complete variable domain is DTGVSQNPRHKITKRGQNVTFRCDPISEHNRLYWYRQTLGQGPEFLTYFQNEAQLEKSRLLSDRFSAERPKGSFSTLEIQRTEQGDSAMYLCASSFMNTGELFFGEGSRLTVL.

The chain has TRBV19 and TRBJ1-1; D is unresolved. Deletions cut 0 bases from V and 4 bases from J, with 15 bases between. Looked up from germline, CDR1 is LNHDA and CDR2 is SQIVND (reference sequence). The CDR3 has 16 residues. The CDR3 here is CASSIDPANVGTEAFF. The CDR3, as DNA: TGTGCCAGTAGTATAGATCCGGCAAATGTCGGCACTGAAGCTTTCTTT.

V and J are TRBV19 and TRBJ1-1; 8 positions agree with TRBD1. The germline V gene has CDR1 LNHDA and CDR2 SQIVND (reference sequence). V lost 4 bases to trimming and J lost 0 bases; unmatched junction nucleotides: 4. The CDR3 runs 15 residues. The CDR3 sequence: CASSRTGQLNTEAFF. The CDR3 DNA follows: TGTGCCAGTAGTAGGACAGGGCAGCTGAACACTGAAGCTTTCTTT.

The V gene is TRBV4-1, the J gene TRBJ1-6; 9 bases agree with TRBD1. This CDR3 is 15 amino acids long. Germline values: CDR1 MGHRA, CDR2 YSYEKL. J gave up 9 bases and V 5 bases, and 8 bases lay outside the gene matches. The CDR3 loop is CASSFTGGERSPLHF. DNA for the CDR3: TGCGCCAGCAGCTTTACAGGGGGCGAGCGTTCACCCCTCCACTTT.

The chain combines TRBV11-2 with TRBJ1-1; D is undetermined. The CDR3 has 13 amino acids. With 1 base removed from V and 8 bases from J, the gap between germline ends came to 11 bases. From germline, CDR1 is SGHAT and CDR2 FQNNGV. CDR3 region: CASSLADGSEAFF. For the CDR3, the DNA is TGTGCCAGCAGCTTAGCCGACGGCTCCGAAGCTTTCTTT.

The J gene is TRBJ1-1, the V gene TRBV15; D gene unclear. Germline V CDR1 and CDR2: LNHNV, YYDKDF (reference sequence). This CDR3 comprises 12 residues. V shed 6 bases and J shed 5 bases, with 10 bases lying between them. CDR3 in amino acids: CATRAVGTEAFF. The CDR3 DNA reads as TGTGCCACCAGGGCAGTGGGAACTGAAGCTTTCTTT.

V usage is TRBV6-1 and J usage is TRBJ1-5; D is uncertain. Per the germline V gene, CDR1 is MNHNS and CDR2 is SASEGT. The V and J ends lost 4 bases and 5 bases respectively, with 9 bases between them. There are 13 residues in the CDR3. The CDR3 is CASSADEDQPQHF. CDR3 DNA sequence: TGTGCCAGCAGTGCGGACGAAGATCAGCCCCAGCATTTT.

The rearrangement links TRBV28 to TRBJ1-1; D might be TRBD1 (5 bases). Trimming cost V 5 bases and J 7 bases, with 17 bases left between them. Germline values: CDR1 MDHEN, CDR2 SYDVKM. The CDR3 consists of 14 residues. For the CDR3, the DNA is TGTGCCAGCAGTCTACAGGCGAGCTACAGTGAAGCTTTCTTT. Encoded protein: CASSLQASYSEAFF.

This chain joins TRBV7-2 and TRBJ2-7; 7 nucleotides align to TRBD2. Germline V lookup: CDR1 SGHTA, CDR2 FQGNSA. V lost 2 bases to trimming and J lost 1 base; unmatched junction nucleotides: 2. The CDR3 consists of 14 residues. CDR3 sequence: CASSLQRDSYEQYF. In DNA form, the CDR3 reads TGTGCCAGCAGCTTACAGCGGGATTCCTACGAGCAGTACTTC.

V is TRBV4-2 and J is TRBJ1-3; a possible D gene is TRBD1 (5 bases). The CDR3 extends over 17 amino acids. Looked up from germline, CDR1 is LGHNA and CDR2 is YNFKEQ. V gave up 3 bases and J gave up 0 bases, with 15 bases separating them. The CDR3 bases are TGTGCCAGCAGCCAGCTAGACAGCCTGAGCTCTGGAAACACCATATATTTT. This sequence encodes CASSQLDSLSSGNTIYF.

The chain recombines TRBV5-4 with TRBJ1-2; D is ambiguous. Trimming shortened V by 4 bases and J by 2 bases, and 9 bases separated the two germline ends. The V gene's germline CDR1 is SGHNT and CDR2 YYREEE (reference sequence). This CDR3 has 13 residues. The CDR3 loop is CASSPDTNYGYTF. CDR3 coding DNA: TGTGCCAGCAGCCCTGATACCAACTATGGCTACACCTTC.

The chain recombines TRBV30 with TRBJ1-1; D not resolved. Trimming pared 2 bases from V and 7 bases from J, leaving 8 bases between. CDR1 is GTSNPN and CDR2 is SVGIG in the germline V gene (reference sequence). The CDR3 is made up of 11 amino acids. For the CDR3, the DNA is TGTGCCTGGAGTTGGGAAGATGAAGCTTTCTTT. Amino acids: CAWSWEDEAFF.

The V and J genes are TRBV7-2 and TRBJ1-5; 7 nucleotides match TRBD1. Per germline, CDR1 SGHTA and CDR2 FQGNSA. V was pared by 5 bases and J by 4 bases, with 5 bases of the junction left unmatched. The CDR3 has 14 residues. CDR3 amino acids: CASSPGGLNQPQHF. CDR3 DNA: TGTGCCAGCAGCCCAGGGGGGTTAAATCAGCCCCAGCATTTT.

The chain joins TRBV7-2 to TRBJ1-5; D not resolved. Germline lookup yields CDR1 SGHTA and CDR2 FQGNSA. The CDR3 loop spans 13 amino acids. V was cut by 5 bases and J by 3 bases, with 8 bases left in between. The CDR3 DNA reads as TGTGCCAGCAGCACGGTCTTCAATCAGCCCCAGCATTTT. This gives the protein CASSTVFNQPQHF.

The rearrangement uses TRBV9 and TRBJ2-1, with TRBD2 matching 10 bases. The germline V gene encodes CDR1 SGDLS and CDR2 YYNGEE. The length of the CDR3 is 13 residues. V dropped 4 bases and J dropped 9; count of bases not matched to a gene: 4. The DNA for the CDR3 is TGTGCCAGCAGCATAAGACTAGCGGGTGAGCAGTTCTTC. As protein: CASSIRLAGEQFF.

DNA of the CDR3: TGTGCCAGCAGCTCCCCTGCGCTCAATGAGCAGTTCTTC. This gives the protein CASSSPALNEQFF. The chain has TRBV5-4 and TRBJ2-1; D gene unclear. V lost 3 bases and J 6 bases, leaving 10 bases between the germline ends. The CDR3 is 13 residues long. From germline, CDR1 is SGHNT and CDR2 YYREEE (reference sequence).

In its sample, this clone was seen once. The V call is TRBV5-6, the J call TRBJ2-1; 7 bases are shared with TRBD2. Germline V CDR1 and CDR2: SGHDT, YYEEEE. CDR3 length: 15 amino acids. Trimming removed 3 bases from V and 7 bases from J; junction bases left unmatched: 10. CDR3 nucleotides: TGTGCCAGCAGCTCCCTCGGGGCGGGAGATAATGAGCAGTTCTTC. Protein sequence: CASSSLGAGDNEQFF.

The chain recombines TRBV9 with TRBJ2-6; 8 bases align to TRBD1. The CDR3 is made up of 19 amino acids. J gave up 2 bases and V 4 bases, and 14 bases lay outside the gene matches. Germline V gives CDR1 SGDLS, CDR2 YYNGEE. The CDR3 reads CASSPGPGGELTGANVLTF. The CDR3 coding sequence is TGTGCCAGCAGCCCCGGTCCAGGGGGCGAACTGACTGGGGCCAACGTCCTGACTTTC.

This rearrangement joins TRBV28 to TRBJ2-7; 8 bases map to TRBD1. The CDR3 extends over 12 amino acids. V lost 9 bases, J lost 4 bases, and 5 bases stayed unmatched. CDR1 is MDHEN and CDR2 is SYDVKM in the germline V gene. CDR3 DNA sequence: TGTGCCAGTAGGACAGGGCAGTACGAGCAGTACTTC. Protein product: CASRTGQYEQYF.

This chain uses TRBV10-3 with TRBJ1-2; D is uncertain. The CDR3 consists of 14 residues. CDR1 ENHRY and CDR2 SYGVKD come from the germline V gene. V was cut by 0 bases and J by 5 bases, with 10 bases left in between. DNA for the CDR3: TGTGCCATCAGTGAGTCTGGCCGGGCTTATGGCTACACCTTC. It codes for CAISESGRAYGYTF.